These T cell receptor beta chains were read from a single sample in a study of blood T cell repertoires in COVID-19. Generated by immunoSEQ multiplex PCR, the TCRdb table keeps only in-frame clones and is missing some. This table holds some 180,000 clones, approximately 90% found once. Sequenced sample: peripheral blood. These TCRs come from a middle-aged man who had recovered from COVID-19. CDR3s include the opening cysteine and the closing phenylalanine or tryptophan. A D gene is named only where the DNA matches it firmly. Not every row has a clone size; where given, it reads once, few, many or a size class.

TRBV5-1	.	.	TRBJ1-2	TGCGCCAGCAGCTTGGAGGGGAGGGGCGGCTACACCTTC	CASSLEGRGGYTF
TRBV7-2	.	TRBD1	TRBJ1-6	TGTGCCAGCAGCCCCACCCTTTCCGGGACAGGGAATTCACCCCTCCACTTT	CASSPTLSGTGNSPLHF
TRBV5-4	few	TRBD1	TRBJ2-5	TGTGCCAGCAGCCCAGGACAGGGACGGGAGACCCAGTACTTC	CASSPGQGRETQYF
TRBV7-7	.	TRBD2	TRBJ2-2	TGTGCCAGCAGCGCCCTAGGGACTAGCGCCACCGGGGAGCTGTTTTTT	CASSALGTSATGELFF
TRBV7-2	.	.	TRBJ1-4	TGTGCCAGCAGCCGGGGACTCCTAGAGGAAAAACTGTTTTTT	CASSRGLLEEKLFF
TRBV4-1	.	.	TRBJ2-5	TGCGCCAGCAGCTTCAGGGTTTTGCAGGAGACCCAGTACTTC	CASSFRVLQETQYF
TRBV7-3	.	TRBD2	TRBJ2-7	TGTGCCAGCAGCTTATGGCTAGCGGGAATCAACGAGCAGTACTTC	CASSLWLAGINEQYF
TRBV7-3	.	TRBD2	TRBJ2-7	TGTGCCAGCAGCCCGGGACTAGCGGGAGTAATAGAGCAGTACTTC	CASSPGLAGVIEQYF
TRBV3-1/TRBV3-2	few	.	TRBJ2-1	TGTGCCAGCAGCCAAGGTGGTAGTAATAATGAGCAGTTCTTC	CASSQGGSNNEQFF
TRBV18	.	.	TRBJ1-1	TGTGCCAGCTCACCAGTTGAACAGGGCCTGAACACTGAAGCTTTCTTT	CASSPVEQGLNTEAFF
TRBV5-1	.	.	TRBJ1-1	TGCGCCAGCTCCAGGGATATCAACATGAACACTGAAGCTTTCTTT	CASSRDINMNTEAFF
TRBV4-3	.	.	TRBJ1-2	TGCGCCAGCAGCCAAGCCGTTACTTATGGCTACACCTTC	CASSQAVTYGYTF
TRBV7-2	.	TRBD1	TRBJ1-2	TGTGCCAGCAGCTCTAGACAGGGAAGCGGCTACACCTTC	CASSSRQGSGYTF
TRBV28	.	TRBD2	TRBJ2-3	TGTGCCAGCATCACTAGCGGGGGGGCAGATACGCAGTATTTT	CASITSGGADTQYF
TRBV28	.	TRBD1	TRBJ2-5	TGTGCCAGCAGTTACCGGACAGGGTCGGTAGGAGAGACCCAGTACTTC	CASSYRTGSVGETQYF
TRBV5-1	.	TRBD1	TRBJ2-6	TGCGCCAGCAGCTTGGCCGGTGGACAGGGAGGCAACGTCCTGACTTTC	CASSLAGGQGGNVLTF
TRBV29-1	.	TRBD2	TRBJ2-1	TGCAGCCTAGGCGTGTCTAGCGGGAGTCCCTACAATGAGCAGTTCTTC	CSLGVSSGSPYNEQFF
TRBV2	.	TRBD1	TRBJ1-1	TGTGCCAGCAGGGGGACAGGGAGGACTGAAGCTTTCTTT	CASRGTGRTEAFF
TRBV9	.	TRBD1	TRBJ1-5	TGTGCCAGCAGCGTAGCGGGACAGGAGGATCAGCCCCAGCATTTT	CASSVAGQEDQPQHF
TRBV5-4	.	TRBD1	TRBJ1-2	TGTGCCAGCAGCTCGGGGACAGGGAGGTATGGCTACACCTTC	CASSSGTGRYGYTF
TRBV30	few	TRBD2	TRBJ2-3	TGTGCCTGGAGTAAAGCGGGGGCATTGGATACGCAGTATTTT	CAWSKAGALDTQYF
TRBV6-5	.	TRBD2	TRBJ2-7	TGTGCCAGCAGTTACTCGCTTAATGCGGGAGACAACGAGCAGTACTTC	CASSYSLNAGDNEQYF
TRBV7-2	.	TRBD2	TRBJ2-3	TGTGCCAGCAGCTTGGACGCGGGAGGGCCAGATACGCAGTATTTT	CASSLDAGGPDTQYF
TRBV5-1	.	.	TRBJ1-6	TGCGCCAGCAGCGCCTCAGGGTCATCCTATAATTCACCCCTCCACTTT	CASSASGSSYNSPLHF
TRBV27	.	TRBD1	TRBJ2-3	TGTGCCAGCAGTTTTAACACAGGACAGGGACCAGATACGCAGTATTTT	CASSFNTGQGPDTQYF
TRBV29-1	.	.	TRBJ2-7	TGCAGCGTTGGATGGTCCAGCGGCTACGAGCAGTACTTC	CSVGWSSGYEQYF
TRBV7-2	.	.	TRBJ2-7	TGTGCCAGCAGCCCCGGGGTCTCGGACGAGCAGTACTTC	CASSPGVSDEQYF
TRBV9	.	TRBD1	TRBJ1-2	TGTGCCAGCAGCCCTGGGACAGGGGAGACCTATGGCTACACCTTC	CASSPGTGETYGYTF
TRBV9	.	.	TRBJ1-1	TGTGCCAGCAGCCCCCGCAGATTGAACACTGAAGCTTTCTTT	CASSPRRLNTEAFF
TRBV5-5	.	.	TRBJ2-1	TGTGCCAGCAGCTTCTTTTCTACAGGGAGGGATGAGCAGTTCTTC	CASSFFSTGRDEQFF
TRBV5-1	.	.	TRBJ2-1	TGCGCCAGCGATACACCAGGGCAGTTCTTC	CASDTPGQFF
TRBV3-1/TRBV3-2	once	.	TRBJ1-4	TGTGCCAGCAGCCAACGTCCTGGAGCAACTAATGAAAAACTGTTTTTT	CASSQRPGATNEKLFF
TRBV27	.	TRBD1	TRBJ1-4	TGTGCCAGCAGCGACACTTCTACAGGGGACCCAAGGGAAAAACTGTTTTTT	CASSDTSTGDPREKLFF
TRBV5-1	.	.	TRBJ1-4	TGCGCCAGCAGGGGCACAGGGTATAATGAAAAACTGTTTTTT	CASRGTGYNEKLFF
TRBV29-1	.	.	TRBJ2-7	TGCAGCGTTAAACGGACTTACGAGCAGTACTTC	CSVKRTYEQYF
TRBV6-6	.	TRBD1	TRBJ1-1	TGTGCCAGCCTAGGGGGCTCCTACACTGAAGCTTTCTTT	CASLGGSYTEAFF
TRBV19	.	TRBD1	TRBJ1-6	TGTGCCAGTAGTCTCGTACAGGGGGCGATATGGTCACCCCTCCACTTT	CASSLVQGAIWSPLHF
TRBV6-1	once	TRBD1	TRBJ1-4	TGTGCCAGCAGTGATTGGAACAGGGGGGCAACTAATGAAAAACTGTTTTTT	CASSDWNRGATNEKLFF
TRBV2	.	TRBD2	TRBJ2-7	TGTGCCAGCAAGGCGGGACTAGCGGGAGACTTTAACGAGCAGTACTTC	CASKAGLAGDFNEQYF
TRBV6-5	.	.	TRBJ1-5	TGTGCCAGCAGTTACTTACGAGGGCAGCCCCAGCATTTT	CASSYLRGQPQHF
TRBV5-1	.	.	TRBJ1-6	TGCGCCAGCAGCTCGGGGTATTCACCCCTCCACTTT	CASSSGYSPLHF
TRBV2	.	.	TRBJ1-2	TGTGCCAGCAGTGTTAGTACAGTCTCCCTTGGCTACACCTTC	CASSVSTVSLGYTF
TRBV5-6	.	.	TRBJ2-2	TGTGCCAGCAGCCCAAGGCCCCGGGGGACCGGGGAGCTGTTTTTT	CASSPRPRGTGELFF
TRBV5-6	.	.	TRBJ2-5	TGTGCCAGCAGCTTCCCAGGGGCGAAGACCCAGTACTTC	CASSFPGAKTQYF
TRBV18	.	TRBD1	TRBJ1-1	TGTGCCAGCTCCTTCGACAGGGTTTTCACTGAAGCTTTCTTT	CASSFDRVFTEAFF
TRBV5-8	.	.	TRBJ2-4	TGTGCCAGCAGCCTTGGACAGAATATAGCCAAAAACATTCAGTACTTC	CASSLGQNIAKNIQYF
TRBV6-6	.	.	TRBJ1-1	TGTGCCAGCAGTTACGGCAATCTTGAAGCTTTCTTT	CASSYGNLEAFF
TRBV30	.	.	TRBJ1-5	TGTGCCTGGAGTGTGGGTGGAGATCAGCCCCAGCATTTT	CAWSVGGDQPQHF
TRBV5-4	once	.	TRBJ1-2	TGTGCCAGCAGCCCTGACAGATTCATCTATGGCTACACCTTC	CASSPDRFIYGYTF
TRBV10-2	once	TRBD1	TRBJ2-7	TGCGCCAGCAGGGGGACAGGGAGAAGCTACGAGCAGTACTTC	CASRGTGRSYEQYF